This T cell receptor beta chain was retrieved from a study of preoperative IRX-2 immunotherapy in early breast cancer. Treatment of the sample: preoperative locoregional IRX-2 cytokine immunotherapy. Data came from immunoSEQ multiplex PCR; TCRdb stores just in-frame clones and leaves some out. The profile shows more than 750 clones, about 74% of them singletons. The sequences come from tumor tissue, collected after IRX-2 immunotherapy. This clonotype was sampled from a human donor with breast cancer.

The DNA for the CDR3 is TGTGCTAGTGGTTTGGATACAGGGGGGGATCAGCCCCAGCATTTT. It translates to CASGLDTGGDQPQHF. The chain combines TRBV12-5 with TRBJ1-5; 8 bases align to TRBD1. CDR1 and CDR2 (germline): LGHNT, FRNRAP. V trimming: 1 base; J trimming: 5 bases; junction bases outside the gene matches: 4. CDR3 length equals 15 residues.